This TCR beta chain stems from a study of blood T cells in healthy people across ages. Total RNA extracted from each sample amounted to at least 6 micrograms. For the second PCR, which ran for roughly 7 to 11 cycles, a sample-barcoded 5' primer and a J-beta primer mix were used. All samples yielded 2.5 million or more CDR3-containing paired-end reads. TCRdb re-called the 5' RACE reads with MiXCR, one entry per CDR3 protein. In the table there are 730,000 or so distinct CDR3 sequences, around 46% of which are singletons. A word on this clonotype: What it binds is not known.

Findings and caveats of the study: Naive T cell percentage and TCR beta diversity correlated strongly.

This receptor was identified in an older woman in good health. The sequenced sample was blood.

The CDR3 nucleotides are TGTGCCAGCAGCCAGGTAGCGGCAACTAATGAAAAACTGTTTTTT. As protein: CASSQVAATNEKLFF. The V gene is TRBV3-1, the J gene TRBJ1-4; unclear D gene. The CDR3 sequence is 15 residues long. Trimming cost V 3 bases and J 0 bases, with 8 bases left between them. CDR1 is LGHDT and CDR2 is YNNKEL in the germline V gene (reference sequence).